The present entry profiles one T cell receptor (beta chain) with its context. Researchers took blood at baseline, on cycle 4 day 1, and on cycle 7 day 1. The data derive from a study of OX40 agonist ivuxolimab in advanced cancers. Study-level information: Dose-escalation subjects each had hepatocellular carcinoma, melanoma, renal cell or head and neck cancer.

The protocol was immunoSEQ multiplex PCR, while the TCRdb copy is restricted to in-frame clones and leaves out a portion. This table has about 64,000 clones, about 91% appearing once. The sequence came from an adult with an advanced solid tumor such as melanoma, head and neck, liver or kidney cancer. The sample consisted of CD4+ or CD8+ T cells sorted from blood, taken in a trial of the OX40 agonist ivuxolimab.

DNA of the CDR3: TGTGCCAGCAGAATCGGTGCCTCTGGGGCCAACGTCCTGACTTTC. Translating gives CASRIGASGANVLTF. The chain employs TRBV28 and TRBJ2-6; D call uncertain. In germline, CDR1 is MDHEN, CDR2 SYDVKM. Trimming shortened V by 6 bases and J by 0 bases, and 9 bases separated the two germline ends. The CDR3 has 15 residues. Complete variable domain (other parts from reference TRBV28 and TRBJ2-6): DVKVTQSSRYLVKRTGEKVFLECVQDMDHENMFWYRQDPGLGLRLIYFSYDVKMKEKGDIPEGYSVSREKKERFSLILESASTNQTSMYLCASRIGASGANVLTFGAGSRLTVL.